This note documents a single TCR beta chain sequence. The antigen is undetermined. The sample belongs to a study of cytomegalovirus exposure and HLA in healthy donors. The donors, nominally healthy at sampling, likely had unrecorded immune exposures. Primers included in the PCR were 60 Vbeta and 13 Jbeta primers. Only in-frame clones appear in the TCRdb table, and some are missing; sequencing was by immunoSEQ multiplex PCR. The table lists roughly 200,000 clones, over 70% of them singletons. Overall study results and limits: The dataset shows that most TCR sequences were rare, while some public TCRs occurred in many donors. Analysis was carried out at a later point, and it linked a missense DCLRE1C variant to TCR beta V- and J-gene trimming.

Looked up from germline, CDR1 is SNHLY and CDR2 is FYNNEI. The CDR3 sequence is 15 residues long. Trimming pared 6 bases from V and 0 bases from J, leaving 12 bases between. The chain has TRBV2 and TRBJ1-5; no clear D gene. Source material: PBMCs. The receptor comes from a man aged 40-55 years in good health and CMV-seropositive. CDR3 sequence: CASRGRADSNQPQHF. CDR3 nucleotide sequence: TGTGCCAGCAGGGGGAGGGCCGATAGCAATCAGCCCCAGCATTTT.